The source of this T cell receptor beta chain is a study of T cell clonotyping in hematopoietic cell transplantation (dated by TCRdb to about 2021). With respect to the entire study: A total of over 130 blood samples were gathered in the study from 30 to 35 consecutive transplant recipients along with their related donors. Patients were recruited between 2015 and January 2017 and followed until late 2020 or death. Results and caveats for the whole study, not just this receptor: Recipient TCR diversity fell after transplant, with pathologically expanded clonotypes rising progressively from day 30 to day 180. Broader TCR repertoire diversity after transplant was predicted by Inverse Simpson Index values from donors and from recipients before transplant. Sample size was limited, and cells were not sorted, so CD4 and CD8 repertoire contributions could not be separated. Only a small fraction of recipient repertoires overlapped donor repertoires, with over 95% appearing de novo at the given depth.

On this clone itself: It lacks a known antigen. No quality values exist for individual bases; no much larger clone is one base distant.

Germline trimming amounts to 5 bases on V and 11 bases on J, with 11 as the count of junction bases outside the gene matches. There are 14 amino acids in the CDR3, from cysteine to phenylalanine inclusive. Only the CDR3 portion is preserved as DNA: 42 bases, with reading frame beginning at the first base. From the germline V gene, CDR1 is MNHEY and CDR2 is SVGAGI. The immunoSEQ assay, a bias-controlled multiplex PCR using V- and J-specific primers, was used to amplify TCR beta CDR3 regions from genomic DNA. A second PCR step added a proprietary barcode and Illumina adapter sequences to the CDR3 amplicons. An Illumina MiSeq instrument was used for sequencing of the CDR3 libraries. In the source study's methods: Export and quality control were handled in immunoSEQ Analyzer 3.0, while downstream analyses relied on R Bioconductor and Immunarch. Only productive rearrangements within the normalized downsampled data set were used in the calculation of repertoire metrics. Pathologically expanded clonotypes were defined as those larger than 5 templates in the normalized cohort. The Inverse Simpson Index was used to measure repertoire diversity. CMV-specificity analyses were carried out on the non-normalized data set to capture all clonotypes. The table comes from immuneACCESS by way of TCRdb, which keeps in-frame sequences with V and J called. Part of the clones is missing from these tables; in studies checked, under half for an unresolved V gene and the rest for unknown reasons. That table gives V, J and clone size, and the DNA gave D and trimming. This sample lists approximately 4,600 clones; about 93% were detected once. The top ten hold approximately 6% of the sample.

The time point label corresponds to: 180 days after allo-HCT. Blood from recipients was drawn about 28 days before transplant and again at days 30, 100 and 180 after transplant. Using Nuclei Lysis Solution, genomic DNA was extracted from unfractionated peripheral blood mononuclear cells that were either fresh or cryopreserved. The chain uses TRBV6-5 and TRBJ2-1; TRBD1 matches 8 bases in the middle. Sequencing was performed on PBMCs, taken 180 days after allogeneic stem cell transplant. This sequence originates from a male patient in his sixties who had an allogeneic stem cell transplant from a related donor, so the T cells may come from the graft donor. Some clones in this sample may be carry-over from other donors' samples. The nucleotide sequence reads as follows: TGTGCCAGCAGTCAACCCCAGGGGGCGAGGAAGCAGTTCTTC. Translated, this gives CASSQPQGARKQFF.